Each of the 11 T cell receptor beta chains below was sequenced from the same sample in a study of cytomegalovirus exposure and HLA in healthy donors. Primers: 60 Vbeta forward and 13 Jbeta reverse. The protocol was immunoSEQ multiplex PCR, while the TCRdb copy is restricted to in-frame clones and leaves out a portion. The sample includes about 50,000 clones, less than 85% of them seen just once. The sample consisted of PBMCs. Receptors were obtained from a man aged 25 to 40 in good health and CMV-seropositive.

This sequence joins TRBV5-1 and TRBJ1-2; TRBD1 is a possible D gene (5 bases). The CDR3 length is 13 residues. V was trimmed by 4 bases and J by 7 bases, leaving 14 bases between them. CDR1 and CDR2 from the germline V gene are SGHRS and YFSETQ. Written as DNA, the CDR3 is TGCGCCAGCAGCCGCCGGGACTCTGGTGGCTACACCTTC. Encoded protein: CASSRRDSGGYTF.

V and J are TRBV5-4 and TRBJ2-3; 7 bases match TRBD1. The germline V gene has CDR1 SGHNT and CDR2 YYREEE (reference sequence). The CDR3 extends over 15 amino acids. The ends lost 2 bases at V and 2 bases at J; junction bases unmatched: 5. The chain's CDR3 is CASSLEGAVTDTQYF. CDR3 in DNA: TGTGCCAGCAGCTTAGAGGGGGCAGTCACAGATACGCAGTATTTT.

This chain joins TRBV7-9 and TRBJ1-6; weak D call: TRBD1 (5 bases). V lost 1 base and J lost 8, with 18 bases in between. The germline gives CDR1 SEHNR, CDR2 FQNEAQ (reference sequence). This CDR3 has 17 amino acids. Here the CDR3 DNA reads TGTGCCAGCAGCTTAGGGCCAGGGATGATACTGTATTCACCCCTCCACTTT. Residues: CASSLGPGMILYSPLHF.

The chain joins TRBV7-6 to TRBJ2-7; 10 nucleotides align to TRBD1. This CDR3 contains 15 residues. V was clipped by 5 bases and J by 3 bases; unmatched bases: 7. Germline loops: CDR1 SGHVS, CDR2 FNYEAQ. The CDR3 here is CASSHYGTGVYEQYF. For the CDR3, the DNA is TGTGCCAGCAGCCATTACGGGACAGGGGTCTACGAGCAGTACTTC.

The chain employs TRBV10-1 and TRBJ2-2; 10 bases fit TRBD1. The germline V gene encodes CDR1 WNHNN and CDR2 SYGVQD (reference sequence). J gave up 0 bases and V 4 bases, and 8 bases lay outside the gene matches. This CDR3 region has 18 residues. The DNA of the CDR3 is TGCGCCAGCAGTGGAGGGGACAGGGGTCTCGCGAACACCGGGGAGCTGTTTTTT. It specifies CASSGGDRGLANTGELFF.

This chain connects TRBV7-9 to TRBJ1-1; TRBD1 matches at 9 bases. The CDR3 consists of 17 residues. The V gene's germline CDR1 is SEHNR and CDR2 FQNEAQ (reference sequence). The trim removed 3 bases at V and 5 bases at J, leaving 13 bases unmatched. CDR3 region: CASSLGTGPASRTEAFF. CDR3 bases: TGTGCCAGCAGCTTGGGGACAGGGCCGGCCTCTCGTACTGAAGCTTTCTTT.

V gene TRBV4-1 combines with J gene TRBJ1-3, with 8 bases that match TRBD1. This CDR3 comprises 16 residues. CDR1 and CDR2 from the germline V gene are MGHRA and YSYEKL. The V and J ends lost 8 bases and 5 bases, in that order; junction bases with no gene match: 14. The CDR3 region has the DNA TGCGCCAGCGGCGAAGGGATCAGGGGGCGCAGAAACACCATATATTTT. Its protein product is CASGEGIRGRRNTIYF.

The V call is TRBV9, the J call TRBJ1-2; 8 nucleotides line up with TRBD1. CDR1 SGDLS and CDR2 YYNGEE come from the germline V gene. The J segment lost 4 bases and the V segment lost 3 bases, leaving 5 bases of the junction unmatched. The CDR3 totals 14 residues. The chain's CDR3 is CASSGPDRAYGYTF. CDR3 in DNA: TGTGCCAGCAGCGGGCCGGACAGGGCCTATGGCTACACCTTC.

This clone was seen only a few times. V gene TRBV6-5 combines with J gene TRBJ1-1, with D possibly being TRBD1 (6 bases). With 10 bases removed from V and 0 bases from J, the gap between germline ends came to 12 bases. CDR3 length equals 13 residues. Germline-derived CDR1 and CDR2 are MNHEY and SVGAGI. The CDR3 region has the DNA TGTGCCACCGCAAGGGGGATGAACACTGAAGCTTTCTTT. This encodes CATARGMNTEAFF.

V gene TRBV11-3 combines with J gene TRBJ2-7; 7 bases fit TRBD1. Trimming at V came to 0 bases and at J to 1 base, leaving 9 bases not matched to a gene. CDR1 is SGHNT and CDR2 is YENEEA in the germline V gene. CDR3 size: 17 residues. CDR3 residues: CASSLERTGTDSYEQYF. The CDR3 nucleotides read TGTGCCAGCAGCTTAGAGCGCACCGGGACAGATTCCTACGAGCAGTACTTC.

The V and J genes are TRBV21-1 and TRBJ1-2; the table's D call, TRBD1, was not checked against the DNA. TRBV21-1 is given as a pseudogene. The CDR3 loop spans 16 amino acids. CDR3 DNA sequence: TGTGCCAGCAGCAAAGTGACAGGCGATGCTAACTATGGCTACACCTTC. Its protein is CASSKVTGDANYGYTF.